A single sample gave rise to the 22 T cell receptor beta chains below, sequenced in a study of T cell responses to AZD1222 COVID-19 vaccine. Method: immunoSEQ multiplex PCR; TCRdb's copy keeps in-frame clones and lacks some. The sample consists of roughly 120,000 clones, more than 70% of them appearing once. The input for sequencing was peripheral blood, taken 28 days after the second AZD1222 dose. The source is an adult who received the AZD1222 COVID-19 vaccine.

The chain combines TRBV11-3 with TRBJ2-3, with D possibly being TRBD2 (7 bases). Trimming removed 5 bases from V and 4 bases from J, with 16 bases in between. Germline V gene sequence: CDR1 SGHNT, CDR2 YENEEA. The CDR3 length is 15 residues. The CDR3 spells CASSPRGGPADTQYF. The CDR3 DNA reads as TGTGCCAGCAGCCCCAGGGGAGGGCCAGCAGATACGCAGTATTTT.

The gene calls are TRBV13 and TRBJ1-1; D is unresolved. Per the germline V gene, CDR1 is PRHDT and CDR2 is FYEKMQ (reference sequence). Trimming removed 5 bases from V and 7 bases from J, with 8 bases in between. This CDR3 is built from 11 residues. For the CDR3, the DNA is TGTGCCAGCAGCACGCGTGGTGAAGCTTTCTTT. Amino acids: CASSTRGEAFF. The entire variable domain, with the rest obtained from reference TRBV13 and TRBJ1-1, is as follows: AAGVIQSPRHLIKEKRETATLKCYPIPRHDTVYWYQQGPGQDPQFLISFYEKMQSDKGSIPDRFSAQQFSDYHSELNMSSLELGDSALYFCASSTRGEAFFGQGTRLTVV.

This clone showed up just a few times. The chain combines TRBV3-1 (or the pseudogene TRBV3-2) with TRBJ1-1, with 7 bases fitting TRBD1. The CDR3 runs 14 residues. CDR1 is LGHDT and CDR2 is YNNKEL in the germline V gene (reference sequence). Trimming cost V 4 bases and J 4 bases; bases outside gene matches: 6. The CDR3 here is CASSPTGDRTEAFF. In nucleotides, the CDR3 is TGTGCCAGCAGCCCTACAGGGGATCGCACTGAAGCTTTCTTT.

This clone was detected only once. CDR3 protein: CASSPQDHWGVYTF. The CDR3 bases are TGTGCCAGCAGCCCCCAGGACCATTGGGGCGTATACACCTTC. The rearrangement joins TRBV6-2 or TRBV6-3 to TRBJ1-2, with D tentatively TRBD1 (5 bases). The ends were cut back, 6 bases at V and 11 bases at J, with 22 bases in the middle. CDR1 and CDR2 (germline): MNHEY, SVGEGT. CDR3 length: 14 residues.

This clone was detected only a few times. The chain uses TRBV2 and TRBJ1-5; 9 nucleotides agree with TRBD1. With 0 bases clipped from V and 10 bases from J, the junction kept 7 bases outside the gene matches. Germline CDR1 reads SNHLY; CDR2 reads FYNNEI. CDR3 size: 15 residues. The CDR3 coding sequence is TGTGCCAGCAGTGAAGCAGGACAGGGGCATAAACCCCAGCATTTT. Translated: CASSEAGQGHKPQHF.

The chain uses TRBV28 and TRBJ2-1, with D perhaps TRBD2 (6 bases). Germline V CDR1 and CDR2: MDHEN, SYDVKM. The CDR3 has 14 amino acids. V was clipped by 5 bases and J by 8 bases, with 16 bases between them. In DNA form, the CDR3 reads TGTGCCAGCAGTCGTGCCGGAGGGCCTTATGAGCAGTTCTTC. It is translated as CASSRAGGPYEQFF.

The gene calls are TRBV5-1 and TRBJ1-2; a weak D match, TRBD1 (5 bases). The CDR3 runs to 16 residues. The germline V gene encodes CDR1 SGHRS and CDR2 YFSETQ. V shed 0 bases and J shed 0 bases, with 12 bases lying between them. The CDR3 loop is CASSLGPTDTNYGYTF. The CDR3 nucleotides read TGCGCCAGCAGCTTGGGGCCGACAGATACTAACTATGGCTACACCTTC.

The V and J genes are TRBV30 and TRBJ1-1; D call uncertain. The CDR3 is 13 residues long. Germline V gene data show CDR1 as GTSNPN and CDR2 as SVGIG (reference sequence). V gave up 2 bases and J gave up 1 base, with 8 bases separating them. In DNA form, the CDR3 reads TGTGCCTGGAGTTTTAAGACGAACACTGAAGCTTTCTTT. Amino acid sequence: CAWSFKTNTEAFF.

This chain joins TRBV9 and TRBJ1-1; 8 bases are shared with TRBD1. The trim removed 0 bases at V and 0 bases at J, leaving 4 bases unmatched. CDR3 size: 16 residues. The V gene's germline CDR1 is SGDLS and CDR2 YYNGEE. CDR3 region: CASSVDQGAMNTEAFF. As DNA, the CDR3 is TGTGCCAGCAGCGTAGATCAGGGGGCGATGAACACTGAAGCTTTCTTT. Filled out from reference TRBV9 and TRBJ1-1, the complete variable domain reads DSGVTQTPKHLITATGQRVTLRCSPRSGDLSVYWYQQSLDQGLQFLIQYYNGEERAKGNILERFSAQQFPDLHSELNLSSLELGDSALYFCASSVDQGAMNTEAFFGQGTRLTVV.

V gene TRBV30 combines with J gene TRBJ2-5; D perhaps matches TRBD1 (5 bases). Germline CDR1 reads GTSNPN; CDR2 reads SVGIG (reference sequence). The CDR3 runs to 14 residues. Trimming removed 0 bases at V and 5 bases at J, with 13 bases between. The CDR3 region is CAWSVWQGRETQYF. For the CDR3, the DNA is TGTGCCTGGAGTGTGTGGCAGGGTAGGGAGACCCAGTACTTC.

In its sample, this clone was seen a few times. The chain recombines TRBV7-3 with TRBJ2-3; 8 bases agree with TRBD1. The J segment lost 5 bases and the V segment lost 2 bases, leaving 6 bases of the junction unmatched. Looked up from germline, CDR1 is SGHTA and CDR2 is FQGTGA. CDR3 length: 15 amino acids. The CDR3 spells CASSLHDRGLDTQYF. CDR3 coding DNA: TGTGCCAGCAGCTTACATGACAGGGGCCTAGATACGCAGTATTTT. Combining the CDR3 with reference TRBV7-3 and TRBJ2-3 gives the whole variable domain GAGVSQTPSNKVTEKGKYVELRCDPISGHTALYWYRQSLGQGPEFLIYFQGTGAADDSGLPNDRFFAVRPEGSVSTLKIQRTERGDSAVYLCASSLHDRGLDTQYFGPGTRLTVL.

The gene calls are TRBV9 and TRBJ2-3, with 8 bases identical to TRBD2. J was trimmed by 0 bases and V by 0 bases; bases with no gene match: 3. The CDR3 has 16 amino acids. Germline V gene data show CDR1 as SGDLS and CDR2 as YYNGEE. This CDR3 is CASSVVASGSTDTQYF. CDR3 nucleotides: TGTGCCAGCAGCGTAGTGGCTAGCGGGAGCACAGATACGCAGTATTTT.

V gene TRBV3-1 (or the pseudogene TRBV3-2) combines with J gene TRBJ2-7; D call uncertain. Trimming removed 1 base from V and 3 bases from J, with 13 bases in between. The germline V gene has CDR1 LGHDT and CDR2 YNNKEL (reference sequence). There are 15 residues in the CDR3. The CDR3 DNA reads TGTGCCAGCAGCCAAGTTCCGATGCCGGACTACGAGCAGTACTTC. Residues: CASSQVPMPDYEQYF.

The chain carries TRBV5-1 and TRBJ1-3; TRBD1 is a possible D gene (5 bases). The CDR3 covers 15 residues. The V gene lost 4 bases and the J gene lost 0 bases, with 11 bases spanning the gap. The V gene's germline CDR1 is SGHRS and CDR2 YFSETQ. Written as DNA, the CDR3 is TGCGCCAGCAGCAAGAGGGACGGCTCTGGAAACACCATATATTTT. Amino acid sequence: CASSKRDGSGNTIYF. Filled out from reference TRBV5-1 and TRBJ1-3, the complete variable domain reads KAGVTQTPRYLIKTRGQQVTLSCSPISGHRSVSWYQQTPGQGLQFLFEYFSETQRNKGNFPGRFSGRQFSNSRSEMNVSTLELGDSALYLCASSKRDGSGNTIYFGEGSWLTVV.

The chain couples TRBV3-1 (or the pseudogene TRBV3-2) to TRBJ2-3; possible D gene TRBD2, 6 bases. This CDR3 is 17 amino acids long. CDR1 is LGHDT and CDR2 is YNNKEL in the germline V gene (reference sequence). V was clipped by 5 bases and J by 0 bases, with 18 bases between them. The CDR3, as DNA: TGTGCCAGCAGCGGCGCGGGGCCACACCGAAGCACAGATACGCAGTATTTT. This encodes CASSGAGPHRSTDTQYF.

V usage is TRBV19 and J usage is TRBJ1-1; tentatively, D is TRBD1 (5 bases). The CDR3 covers 14 residues. Trimming removed 4 bases from V and 3 bases from J, with 12 bases in between. The germline CDR1 and CDR2 sequences are LNHDA and SQIVND (reference sequence). The CDR3 is CASSTGRPDTEAFF. In DNA, the CDR3 is TGTGCCAGTAGTACAGGGCGGCCTGACACTGAAGCTTTCTTT.

The V gene is TRBV5-1, the J gene TRBJ2-7; a possible D gene is TRBD2 (6 bases). V dropped 0 bases and J dropped 4 bases, with 14 bases sitting between them. CDR1 is SGHRS and CDR2 is YFSETQ in the germline V gene. The CDR3 totals 15 residues. The CDR3 DNA sequence: TGCGCCAGCAGCTTGGCCTCGGAGGGACGGTACGAGCAGTACTTC. Translated: CASSLASEGRYEQYF.

The J gene is TRBJ2-1, the V gene TRBV6-2 or TRBV6-3; D remains ambiguous. Trimming took off 2 bases at V and 0 bases at J, with 8 bases between the two ends. Germline V gene sequence: CDR1 MNHEY, CDR2 SVGEGT. The CDR3 length is 15 residues. This chain's CDR3 is CASSYAGSSYNEQFF. DNA of the CDR3: TGTGCCAGCAGTTACGCAGGCAGCTCCTACAATGAGCAGTTCTTC.

The rearrangement joins TRBV27 to TRBJ1-2; maybe TRBD1 (6 bases). CDR3 length: 13 amino acids. V lost 5 bases and J lost 6, with 13 bases in between. Per the germline V gene, CDR1 is MNHEY and CDR2 is SMNVEV (reference sequence). In nucleotides, the CDR3 is TGTGCCAGCAGTACCCTACGGGGGCATGGCTACACCTTC. It yields the protein CASSTLRGHGYTF.

The gene calls are TRBV5-1 and TRBJ1-4; no definite D call. The germline V gene encodes CDR1 SGHRS and CDR2 YFSETQ. CDR3 size: 13 residues. Trimming cost V 1 base and J 5 bases, with 6 bases left between them. The CDR3 DNA reads as TGCGCCAGCAGCTTGAACGGAAATGAAAAACTGTTTTTT. Its translation is CASSLNGNEKLFF. Complete variable domain (other parts from reference TRBV5-1 and TRBJ1-4): KAGVTQTPRYLIKTRGQQVTLSCSPISGHRSVSWYQQTPGQGLQFLFEYFSETQRNKGNFPGRFSGRQFSNSRSEMNVSTLELGDSALYLCASSLNGNEKLFFGSGTQLSVL.

The chain links TRBV3-1 (or the pseudogene TRBV3-2) to TRBJ2-2; TRBD2 aligns across 7 bases. Germline CDR1 is LGHDT and CDR2 is YNNKEL (reference sequence). V lost 4 bases, J lost 1 base, and 3 bases stayed unmatched. The CDR3 is 15 residues long. The CDR3 DNA reads TGTGCCAGCAGCCCGACTAGCCGGAACACCGGGGAGCTGTTTTTT. Translating it yields CASSPTSRNTGELFF.

This clone has more than one count but fewer than ten. CDR3 coding DNA: TGTGCCAGCAGCTCCGGGAGAAACTATGGCTACACCTTC. It codes for CASSSGRNYGYTF. The chain recombines TRBV6-5 with TRBJ1-2; D remains unclear. Deletions cut 6 bases from V and 2 bases from J, with 10 bases between. CDR3 length equals 13 residues. CDR1 is MNHEY and CDR2 is SVGAGI in the germline V gene.